The present TCR beta chain was sequenced within a study of vaccination effects on CD4 cells after COVID-19. Points from the study as a whole: Long after vaccination, the clones induced by infection and by vaccine shrank markedly in size.

Using immunoSEQ multiplex PCR, the repertoire was profiled, and TCRdb retains in-frame clones only, with some absent. The repertoire consists of roughly 41,000 clones, with 65% to 80% occurring once and the leading ten covering about 15%. Pools of viral peptides were used by the ViraFEST assay to expand antigen-specific CD4+ T cells ahead of sequencing. Once cultured for roughly nine days, the cells underwent separation to obtain CD4+ T cells. The vaccine given was either BNT162b2 or mRNA-1273, in two doses. Vaccine recipients had no previous SARS-CoV-2 infection; their nucleocapsid antibodies were negative. About this clone: The target antigen is unknown.

Losses at the gene ends were 1 base for V and 7 bases for J; bases not matched to a gene: 17. The CDR3 totals 19 residues. Germline CDR1 and CDR2: SEHNR and FQNEAQ (reference sequence). The TCR was taken from a human donor who received a COVID-19 vaccine. Sequenced here: CD4+ T cells from PBMCs cultured with HCoV-OC43 spike peptides, sampled after COVID-19 vaccination. Described subset: HCoV-OC43 spike overlapping peptide pool stimulation. The chain links TRBV7-9 to TRBJ2-1; 9 bases fit TRBD2. The CDR3 sequence: CASSLGWKRGAHRGNEQFF. The DNA for the CDR3 is TGTGCCAGCAGCTTAGGCTGGAAGCGGGGGGCCCACCGGGGGAATGAGCAGTTCTTC.